This passage covers 8 T cell receptor beta chains from one sample sequenced in a study of blood T cell repertoires in COVID-19. TCRdb's table, derived via immunoSEQ multiplex PCR, lists solely in-frame clones and lacks some. The sample records 250,000 to 300,000 clones, 80% to 90% being singletons. Sequenced sample: peripheral blood. The receptors here all came from a middle-aged man with acute or convalescent COVID-19.

This chain connects TRBV7-2 to TRBJ2-1; no definite D call. The CDR3 has 13 amino acids. Germline CDR1 and CDR2: SGHTA and FQGNSA. V was cut by 5 bases and J by 5 bases, with 10 bases left in between. The CDR3 DNA reads as TGTGCCAGCAGCGATACTCAGGACAATGAGCAGTTCTTC. This encodes CASSDTQDNEQFF.

The chain has TRBV24-1 and TRBJ2-7, with TRBD1 matching over 7 bases. With V trimmed by 3 bases and J by 7 bases, 11 bases remained unmatched. CDR3 size: 15 residues. From germline, CDR1 is KGHDR and CDR2 SFDVKD. CDR3 protein: CATSDPRQGSREQYF. CDR3 DNA sequence: TGTGCCACCAGTGATCCTCGACAGGGCTCCAGGGAGCAGTACTTC.

The chain carries TRBV5-1 and TRBJ1-2; 10 bases match TRBD1. The CDR3 is 15 amino acids. Germline assignment: CDR1 SGHRS and CDR2 YFSETQ. J was trimmed by 4 bases and V by 4 bases; bases with no gene match: 7. This CDR3 reads CASSATGTGVYGYTF. In DNA, the CDR3 is TGCGCCAGCAGCGCAACCGGGACAGGGGTCTATGGCTACACCTTC.

The chain is built from TRBV7-4 and TRBJ2-3; maybe TRBD2 (5 bases). In germline, CDR1 is SGHVT, CDR2 SQSDAQ. The CDR3 consists of 16 residues. The V end was cut by 5 bases, the J end by 6 bases, with 21 bases between. Written as DNA, the CDR3 is TGTGCCAGCAGCCGAGGACGGACTTCTCCTTGGGATACGCAGTATTTT. Its protein product is CASSRGRTSPWDTQYF.

CDR3 DNA sequence: TGTGCCAGCAGAACTCAGCGGGGAGGGACAGATACGCAGTATTTT. Amino acid sequence: CASRTQRGGTDTQYF. This chain joins TRBV2 and TRBJ2-3, with 7 positions matching TRBD2. Trimming removed 6 bases from V and 3 bases from J; junction bases left unmatched: 9. CDR1 is SNHLY, CDR2 FYNNEI, per germline. The length of the CDR3 is 15 residues. Full variable domain (remainder filled in from reference TRBV2 and TRBJ2-3): EPEVTQTPSHQVTQMGQEVILRCVPISNHLYFYWYRQILGQKVEFLVSFYNNEISEKSEIFDDQFSVERPDGSNFTLKIRSTKLEDSAMYFCASRTQRGGTDTQYFGPGTRLTVL.

The J gene is TRBJ1-1, the V gene TRBV9; 10 bases are shared with TRBD1. Germline CDR1 and CDR2: SGDLS and YYNGEE. The J segment lost 10 bases and the V segment lost 2 bases, leaving 11 bases of the junction unmatched. The CDR3 sequence is 15 residues long. The CDR3 DNA reads as TGTGCCAGCAGCGTCCTGGAGGGGACAGGGGCAGCAGCTTTCTTT. Translating it yields CASSVLEGTGAAAFF.

The rearrangement links TRBV2 to TRBJ1-4; 9 nucleotides align to TRBD1. The CDR3 is made up of 15 amino acids. The junction had 13 bases not matched to a gene; V was cut back by 9 bases and J by 8 bases. CDR1 is SNHLY, CDR2 FYNNEI, per germline. CDR3 DNA: TGTGCCAGGAGAGTCCCGGGACAGGGAGGAGAAAAACTGTTTTTT. It is translated as CARRVPGQGGEKLFF.

This sequence joins TRBV19 and TRBJ1-5; D is ambiguous. Germline CDR1 and CDR2: LNHDA and SQIVND (reference sequence). The CDR3 consists of 15 residues. Trimming cost V 1 base and J 1 base, with 8 bases left between them. CDR3 coding DNA: TGTGCCAGTAGTATAGGTTCCCCGAGCAATCAGCCCCAGCATTTT. Translation gives CASSIGSPSNQPQHF.